This TCR beta chain comes out of a study of cytomegalovirus exposure and HLA in healthy donors. Regarding the study as a whole: It was assumed in the presence/absence analyses that sequencing depth was roughly uniform across donors.

Participants comprised healthy donors of bone marrow. Trimming took off 5 bases at V and 3 bases at J, with 13 bases between the two ends. CDR1 is SGHTA, CDR2 FQGNSA, per germline. This CDR3 contains 14 residues. The PCR was carried out with 60 Vbeta primers and 13 Jbeta primers. Sequencing used immunoSEQ multiplex PCR; TCRdb keeps in-frame clones, though not all of them. The sample shows about 190,000 clones, approximately 78% of them seen only once. Of note for this clone: Its antigen is currently unknown.

Sequences were obtained from PBMCs. The chain combines TRBV7-2 with TRBJ2-5; possibly TRBD2 for D (6 bases). The receptor was isolated from a woman in her late teens or twenties in good health and CMV-seronegative. CDR3 loop: CASSINSGEETQYF. CDR3 coding DNA: TGTGCCAGCAGCATCAATAGCGGCGAAGAGACCCAGTACTTC. Full variable domain (missing parts from reference TRBV7-2 and TRBJ2-5): GAGVSQSPSNKVTEKGKDVELRCDPISGHTALYWYRQSLGQGLEFLIYFQGNSAPDKSGLPSDRFSAERTGGSVSTLTIQRTQQEDSAVYLCASSINSGEETQYFGPGTRLLVL.